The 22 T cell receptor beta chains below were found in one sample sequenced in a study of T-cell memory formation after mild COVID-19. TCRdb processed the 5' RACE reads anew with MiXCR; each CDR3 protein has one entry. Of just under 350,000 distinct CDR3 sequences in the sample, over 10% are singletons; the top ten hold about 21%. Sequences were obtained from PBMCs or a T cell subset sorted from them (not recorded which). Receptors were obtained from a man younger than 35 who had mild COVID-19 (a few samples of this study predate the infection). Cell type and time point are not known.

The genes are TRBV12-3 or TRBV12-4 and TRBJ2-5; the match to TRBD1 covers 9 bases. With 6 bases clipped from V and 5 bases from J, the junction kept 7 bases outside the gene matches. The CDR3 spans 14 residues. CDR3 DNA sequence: TGTGCCAGCAGGCCGGGACAGGGCAGGGAGACCCAGTACTTC. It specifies CASRPGQGRETQYF.

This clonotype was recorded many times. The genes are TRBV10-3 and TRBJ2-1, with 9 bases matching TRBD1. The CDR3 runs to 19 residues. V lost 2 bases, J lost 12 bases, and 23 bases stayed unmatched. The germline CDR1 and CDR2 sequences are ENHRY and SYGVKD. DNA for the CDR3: TGTGCCATCAGTGAGACATCCAAGTGGGACAGGGCTGGGTTTCTTTGGCAGTTCTTC. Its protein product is CAISETSKWDRAGFLWQFF.

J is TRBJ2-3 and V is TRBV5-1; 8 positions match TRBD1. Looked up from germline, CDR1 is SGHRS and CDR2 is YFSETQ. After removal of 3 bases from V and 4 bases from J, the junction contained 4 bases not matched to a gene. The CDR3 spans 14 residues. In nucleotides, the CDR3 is TGCGCCAGCAGCTCGACAGGGGATGCAGATACGCAGTATTTT. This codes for CASSSTGDADTQYF.

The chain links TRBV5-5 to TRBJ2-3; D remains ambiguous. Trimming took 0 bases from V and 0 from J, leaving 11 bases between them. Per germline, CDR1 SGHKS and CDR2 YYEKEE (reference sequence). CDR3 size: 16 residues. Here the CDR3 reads CASSLEDETSTDTQYF. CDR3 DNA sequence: TGTGCCAGCAGCTTGGAGGATGAAACTAGCACAGATACGCAGTATTTT.

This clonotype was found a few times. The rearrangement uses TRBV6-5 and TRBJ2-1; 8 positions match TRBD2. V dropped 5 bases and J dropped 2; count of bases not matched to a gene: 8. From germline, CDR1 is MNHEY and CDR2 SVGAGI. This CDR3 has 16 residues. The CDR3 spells CASSEARGGAYNEQFF. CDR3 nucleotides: TGTGCCAGCAGTGAGGCCCGGGGGGGCGCCTACAATGAGCAGTTCTTC.

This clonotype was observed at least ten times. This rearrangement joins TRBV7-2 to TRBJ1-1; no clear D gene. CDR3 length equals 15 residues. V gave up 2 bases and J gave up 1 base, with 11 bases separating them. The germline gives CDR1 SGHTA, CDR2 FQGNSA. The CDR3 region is CASSLLGVRNTEAFF. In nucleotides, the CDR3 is TGTGCCAGCAGCTTACTCGGGGTCCGGAACACTGAAGCTTTCTTT.

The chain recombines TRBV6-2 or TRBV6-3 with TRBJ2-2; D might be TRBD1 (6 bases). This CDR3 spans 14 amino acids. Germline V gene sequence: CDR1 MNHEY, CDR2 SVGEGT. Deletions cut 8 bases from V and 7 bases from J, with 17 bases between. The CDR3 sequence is CASATRTERGELFF. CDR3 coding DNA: TGTGCCAGCGCAACAAGGACAGAGCGCGGGGAGCTGTTTTTT.

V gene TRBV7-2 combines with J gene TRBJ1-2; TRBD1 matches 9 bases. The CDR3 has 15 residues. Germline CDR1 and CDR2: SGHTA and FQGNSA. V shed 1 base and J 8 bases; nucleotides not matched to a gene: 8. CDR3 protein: CASSLGLDRGGGYTF. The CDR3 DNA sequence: TGTGCCAGCAGCTTAGGCCTGGACAGGGGTGGCGGCTACACCTTC.

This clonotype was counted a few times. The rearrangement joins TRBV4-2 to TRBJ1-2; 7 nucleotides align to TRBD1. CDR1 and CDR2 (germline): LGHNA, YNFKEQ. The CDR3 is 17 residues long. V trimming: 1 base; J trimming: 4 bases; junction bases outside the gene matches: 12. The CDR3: CASSQAINRGGGYGYTF. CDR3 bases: TGTGCCAGCAGCCAAGCGATAAACAGGGGAGGAGGCTATGGCTACACCTTC.

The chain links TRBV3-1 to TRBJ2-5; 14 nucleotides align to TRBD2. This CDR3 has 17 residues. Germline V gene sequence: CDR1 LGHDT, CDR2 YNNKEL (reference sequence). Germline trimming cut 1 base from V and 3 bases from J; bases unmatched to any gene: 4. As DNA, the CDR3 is TGTGCCAGCAGCCAAGGACGGACTAGCGGGGGGAAAGAGACCCAGTACTTC. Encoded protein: CASSQGRTSGGKETQYF.

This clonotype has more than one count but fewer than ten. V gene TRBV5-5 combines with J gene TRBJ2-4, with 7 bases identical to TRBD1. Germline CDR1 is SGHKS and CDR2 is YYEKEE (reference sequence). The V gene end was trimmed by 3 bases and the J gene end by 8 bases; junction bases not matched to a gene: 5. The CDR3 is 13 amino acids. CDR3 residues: CASSSQGVDIQYF. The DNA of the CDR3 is TGTGCCAGCAGCTCTCAGGGGGTTGACATTCAGTACTTC.

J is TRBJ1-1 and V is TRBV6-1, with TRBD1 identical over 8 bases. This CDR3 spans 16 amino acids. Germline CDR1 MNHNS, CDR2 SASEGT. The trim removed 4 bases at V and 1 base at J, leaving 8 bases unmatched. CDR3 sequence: CASSGGQGYANTEAFF. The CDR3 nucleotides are TGTGCCAGCAGTGGAGGACAGGGCTATGCGAACACTGAAGCTTTCTTT.

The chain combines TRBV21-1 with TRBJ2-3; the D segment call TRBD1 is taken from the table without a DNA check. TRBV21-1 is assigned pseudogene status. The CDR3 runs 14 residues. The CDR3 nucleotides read TGTGCCAGTGAACCGGGACAGGGCACAGATACGCAGTATTTT. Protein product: CASEPGQGTDTQYF.

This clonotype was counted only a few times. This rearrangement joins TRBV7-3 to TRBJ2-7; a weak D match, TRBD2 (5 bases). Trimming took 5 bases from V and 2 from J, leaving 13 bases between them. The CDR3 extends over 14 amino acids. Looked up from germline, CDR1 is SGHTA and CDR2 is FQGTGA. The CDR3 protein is CASSRGSPPYEQYF. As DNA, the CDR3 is TGTGCCAGCAGCCGAGGGTCCCCCCCCTACGAGCAGTACTTC.

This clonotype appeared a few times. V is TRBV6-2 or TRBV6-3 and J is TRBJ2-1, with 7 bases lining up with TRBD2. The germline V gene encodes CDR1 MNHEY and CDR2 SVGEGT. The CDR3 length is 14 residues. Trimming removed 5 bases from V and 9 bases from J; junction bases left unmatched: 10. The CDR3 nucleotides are TGTGCCAGCAGTCCAGGAGCGGGGTATAGTGAGCAGTTCTTC. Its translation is CASSPGAGYSEQFF.

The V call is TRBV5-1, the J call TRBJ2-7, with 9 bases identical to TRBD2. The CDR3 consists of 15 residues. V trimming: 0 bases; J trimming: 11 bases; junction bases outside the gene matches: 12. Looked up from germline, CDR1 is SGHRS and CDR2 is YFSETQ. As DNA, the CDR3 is TGCGCCAGCAGCTTGGTAGGTTCGGCGGGGGGGCTTGAGTACGTC. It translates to CASSLVGSAGGLEYV.

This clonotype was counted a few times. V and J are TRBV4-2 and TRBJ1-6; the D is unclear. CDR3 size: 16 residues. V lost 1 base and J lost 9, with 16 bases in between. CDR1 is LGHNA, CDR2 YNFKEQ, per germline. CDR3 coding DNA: TGTGCCAGCAGCCAAGGGGTGGCCTTGGGTATTTCACCCCTCCACTTT. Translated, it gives CASSQGVALGISPLHF.

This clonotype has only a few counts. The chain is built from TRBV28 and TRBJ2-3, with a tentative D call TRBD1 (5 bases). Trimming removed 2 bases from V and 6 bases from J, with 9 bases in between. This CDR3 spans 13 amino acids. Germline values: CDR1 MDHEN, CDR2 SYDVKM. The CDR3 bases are TGTGCCAGCAGTTTACCAGGGTTGGATACGCAGTATTTT. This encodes CASSLPGLDTQYF.

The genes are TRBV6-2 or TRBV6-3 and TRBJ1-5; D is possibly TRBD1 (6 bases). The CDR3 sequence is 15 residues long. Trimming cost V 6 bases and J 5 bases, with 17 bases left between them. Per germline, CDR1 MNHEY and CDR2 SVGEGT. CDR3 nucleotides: TGTGCCAGCAGCCCCAGGGTGGGGGCGCATCAGCCCCAGCATTTT. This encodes CASSPRVGAHQPQHF.

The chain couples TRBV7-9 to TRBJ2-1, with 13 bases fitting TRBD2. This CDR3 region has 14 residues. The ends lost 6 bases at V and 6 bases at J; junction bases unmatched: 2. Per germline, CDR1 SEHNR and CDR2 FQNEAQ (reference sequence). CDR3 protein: CASRGLAGTNEQFF. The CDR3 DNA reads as TGTGCCAGCAGGGGACTAGCGGGGACCAATGAGCAGTTCTTC.

CDR3: CASSPDGRKQETQYF. In DNA form, the CDR3 reads TGTGCCAGCAGTCCCGACGGACGGAAACAAGAGACCCAGTACTTC. The V call is TRBV28, the J call TRBJ2-5; D unclear. The CDR3 sequence is 15 residues long. Trimming left V 5 bases short and J 2 bases short, with 15 bases between. CDR1 and CDR2 from the germline V gene are MDHEN and SYDVKM.

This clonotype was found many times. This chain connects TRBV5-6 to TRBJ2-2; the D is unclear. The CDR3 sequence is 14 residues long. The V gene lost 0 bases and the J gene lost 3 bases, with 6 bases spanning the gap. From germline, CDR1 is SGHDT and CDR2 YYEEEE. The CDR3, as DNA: TGTGCCAGCAGCTTGGATAGGTACACCGGGGAGCTGTTTTTT. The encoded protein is CASSLDRYTGELFF. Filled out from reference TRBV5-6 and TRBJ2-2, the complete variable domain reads DAGVTQSPTHLIKTRGQQVTLRCSPKSGHDTVSWYQQALGQGPQFIFQYYEEEERQRGNFPDRFSGHQFPNYSSELNVNALLLGDSALYLCASSLDRYTGELFFGEGSRLTVL.